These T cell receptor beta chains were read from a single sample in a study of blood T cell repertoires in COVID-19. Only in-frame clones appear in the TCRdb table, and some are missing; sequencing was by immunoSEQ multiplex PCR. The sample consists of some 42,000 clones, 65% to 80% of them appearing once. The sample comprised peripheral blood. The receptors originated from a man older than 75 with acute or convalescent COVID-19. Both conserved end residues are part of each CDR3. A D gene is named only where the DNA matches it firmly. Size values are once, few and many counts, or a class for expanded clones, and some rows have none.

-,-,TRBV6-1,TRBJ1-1,CASSEGIYEGRAFF,TGTGCCAGCAGTGAAGGTATTTATGAGGGGAGGGCTTTCTTT
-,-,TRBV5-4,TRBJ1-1,CASSLRNRENTEAFF,TGTGCCAGCAGCTTGCGTAACAGGGAGAACACTGAAGCTTTCTTT
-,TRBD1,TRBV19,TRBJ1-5,CASSIDTGAYQPQHF,TGTGCCAGTAGCATTGACACAGGGGCATATCAGCCCCAGCATTTT
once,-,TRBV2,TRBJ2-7,CASSRDTRYEQYF,TGTGCCAGCAGCCGGGACACCAGATACGAGCAGTACTTC
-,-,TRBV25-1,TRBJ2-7,CASSEFEDSYEQYF,TGTGCCAGCAGTGAATTCGAGGACTCCTACGAGCAGTACTTC
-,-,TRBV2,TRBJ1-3,CASSPGGYSGNTIYF,TGTGCCAGCAGTCCCGGGGGGTACTCTGGAAACACCATATATTTT
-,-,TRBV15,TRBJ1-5,CATSARQVGSNQPQHF,TGTGCCACCAGCGCTCGTCAGGTAGGCAGCAATCAGCCCCAGCATTTT
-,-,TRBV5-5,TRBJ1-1,CASSFTVNTEAFF,TGTGCCAGCAGCTTTACGGTGAACACTGAAGCTTTCTTT
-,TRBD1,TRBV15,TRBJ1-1,CATSRGQGVAFF,TGTGCCACCAGCAGGGGACAGGGGGTAGCTTTCTTT
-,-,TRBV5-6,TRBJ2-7,CASLRGKSYEQYF,TGTGCCAGCCTCCGGGGGAAATCCTACGAGCAGTACTTC
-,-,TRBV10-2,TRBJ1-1,CASSGYNTEAFF,TGCGCCAGCAGTGGTTATAACACTGAAGCTTTCTTT
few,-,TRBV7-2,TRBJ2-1,CASSLPPGRNEQFF,TGTGCCAGCAGCCTACCCCCAGGGCGCAATGAGCAGTTCTTC
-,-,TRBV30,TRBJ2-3,CAWRGETGTDTQYF,TGTGCCTGGAGGGGTGAGACAGGCACGGATACGCAGTATTTT
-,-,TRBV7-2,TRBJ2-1,CASSTPGVYNEQFF,TGTGCCAGCAGCACCCCAGGGGTCTACAATGAGCAGTTCTTC
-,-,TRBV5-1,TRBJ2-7,CASSLDSLYEQYF,TGCGCCAGCAGCTTGGACAGCCTCTACGAGCAGTACTTC
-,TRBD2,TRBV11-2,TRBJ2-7,CASSLAGGPYEQYF,TGTGCCAGCAGCTTAGCGGGGGGTCCCTACGAGCAGTACTTC
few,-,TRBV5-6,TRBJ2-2,CASSIPGGPNTGELFF,TGTGCCAGCAGCATTCCCGGGGGACCGAACACCGGGGAGCTGTTTTTT
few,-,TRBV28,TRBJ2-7,CASSPWGDSSYEQYF,TGTGCCAGCAGTCCCTGGGGGGACAGTTCCTACGAGCAGTACTTC
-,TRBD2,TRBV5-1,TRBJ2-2,CASSSGGPNTGELFF,TGCGCCAGCAGCAGCGGGGGACCGAACACCGGGGAGCTGTTTTTT
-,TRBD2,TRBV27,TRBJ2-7,CASRWGASGSLEQYF,TGTGCCAGCCGCTGGGGGGCTAGCGGGAGTCTTGAGCAGTACTTC
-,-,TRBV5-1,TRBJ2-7,CASSLVRAGASYEQYF,TGCGCCAGCAGCTTGGTGAGGGCGGGCGCCTCCTACGAGCAGTACTTC
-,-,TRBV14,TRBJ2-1,CASSQRRRTTNEQFF,TGTGCCAGCAGCCAGAGAAGGCGGACTACTAATGAGCAGTTCTTC
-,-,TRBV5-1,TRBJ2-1,CASSFGGSGSYNEQFF,TGCGCCAGCAGCTTTGGGGGCTCGGGATCCTACAATGAGCAGTTCTTC
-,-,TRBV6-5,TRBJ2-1,CASSYSSTSSYNEQFF,TGTGCCAGCAGTTACTCCTCCACGAGCTCCTACAATGAGCAGTTCTTC